Listed here are 2 T cell receptor beta chains from one sample, sequenced in a study of T cells after yellow fever vaccination. TCRdb independently ran MiXCR on the 5' RACE reads; one entry per CDR3 protein. Of approximately 70,000 distinct CDR3 sequences listed, under 8% were seen once; the top ten hold under 45%. The source material was CD8+ T cells sorted from PBMCs, sampled about 41 days after the first yellow fever vaccination. These receptors were collected from a man younger than 35 who received the YFV17D yellow fever vaccine.

This clonotype was counted only a few times. The chain links TRBV23-1 to TRBJ2-1, with 7 bases that match TRBD1. TRBV23-1 is reported as an ORF; its role is uncertain. The junction had 10 bases not matched to a gene; V was cut back by 8 bases and J by 6 bases. The CDR3 spans 14 residues. CDR3 sequence (DNA): TGCGCCAGCCTATACGACAGGGTGGTCAATGAGCAGTTCTTC. It specifies CASLYDRVVNEQFF.

Note on this clonotype: At one end the junction does not follow the germline gene, possibly because of a read error. The V gene is TRBV4-2, the J gene TRBJ2-2; D is unclear. Germline-derived CDR1 and CDR2 are LGHNA and YNFKEQ. The CDR3 is 13 residues long. The CDR3 DNA reads TGTGCCATCAGCCCTGGGTTCGACGGGGAGCTGTTTTTT. It encodes CAISPGFDGELFF.